These 32 T cell receptor beta chains originate from one sample sequenced in a study of blood T cell repertoires in COVID-19. Clones were read by immunoSEQ multiplex PCR, and TCRdb kept only the in-frame ones, dropping some. Of hundreds of thousands of clones listed, roughly nine tenths are singletons. Sequencing was done on a sample of PBMCs or T cells enriched from blood (not recorded which). The receptor set was obtained from a man in his 60s who had recovered from COVID-19.

The CDR3: CASSPGGSRNTIYF. The CDR3 DNA reads as TGTGCCAGCAGCCCCGGCGGGTCCCGAAACACCATATATTTT. The chain carries TRBV11-3 and TRBJ1-3, with no clear D. The CDR3 has 14 residues. CDR1 and CDR2 from the germline V gene are SGHNT and YENEEA. Trimming stripped 5 bases from V and 5 bases from J, with 13 bases between.

The CDR3 reads CASSPGQGVYNEQFF. The CDR3, as DNA: TGTGCCAGCAGTCCGGGACAGGGGGTCTACAATGAGCAGTTCTTC. The V call is TRBV25-1, the J call TRBJ2-1, with 11 bases identical to TRBD1. There are 15 residues in the CDR3. Looked up from germline, CDR1 is MGHDK and CDR2 is SYGVNS. V lost 5 bases to trimming and J lost 3 bases; unmatched junction nucleotides: 3.

The J gene is TRBJ1-3, the V gene TRBV5-5, with D maybe TRBD1 (6 bases). Trimming took 2 bases from V and 0 from J, leaving 6 bases between them. This CDR3 is built from 14 residues. In germline, CDR1 is SGHKS, CDR2 YYEKEE (reference sequence). In nucleotides, the CDR3 is TGTGCCAGCAGCTTAGGGGGCTCTGGAAACACCATATATTTT. Protein sequence: CASSLGGSGNTIYF.

The gene calls are TRBV7-8 and TRBJ2-7, with 12 bases fitting TRBD1. The trim removed 4 bases at V and 4 bases at J, leaving 2 bases unmatched. Germline V gene data show CDR1 as SGHVS and CDR2 as FQNEAQ. The CDR3 runs to 14 residues. CDR3 loop: CASSWDRGQYEQYF. The DNA of the CDR3 is TGTGCCAGCAGCTGGGACAGGGGGCAGTACGAGCAGTACTTC.

The chain has TRBV9 and TRBJ2-7; D possibly corresponds to TRBD1 (6 bases). The CDR3 runs to 14 residues. CDR1 is SGDLS, CDR2 YYNGEE, per germline. V was cut by 0 bases and J by 4 bases, with 11 bases left in between. The CDR3 sequence: CASSVGGRGYEQYF. The CDR3 nucleotides read TGTGCCAGCAGCGTAGGTGGCAGGGGATACGAGCAGTACTTC.

Only one count was recorded for this clone. V gene TRBV6-5 combines with J gene TRBJ2-5, with D possibly TRBD1 on 6 matching bases. This CDR3 has 13 amino acids. Per the germline V gene, CDR1 is MNHEY and CDR2 is SVGAGI. Deletions cut 2 bases from V and 3 bases from J, with 7 bases between. This CDR3 reads CASSYNREETQYF. The CDR3 region has the DNA TGTGCCAGCAGTTACAACAGGGAAGAGACCCAGTACTTC.

This sequence joins TRBV3-1 (or the pseudogene TRBV3-2) and TRBJ2-1, with 7 bases aligning to TRBD2. The CDR3 contains 12 residues. J lost 15 bases, V lost 1 base, and 6 bases had no gene match. Looked up from germline, CDR1 is LGHDT and CDR2 is YNNKEL (reference sequence). CDR3 DNA: TGTGCCAGCAGCCAAGGACTAGCAGGGTGGTTCTTC. Residues: CASSQGLAGWFF.

The chain couples TRBV30 to TRBJ2-5; 7 bases line up with TRBD1. Trimming removed 3 bases from V and 4 bases from J; junction bases left unmatched: 14. Germline loops: CDR1 GTSNPN, CDR2 SVGIG (reference sequence). This CDR3 region has 16 residues. CDR3 in amino acids: CAWRPKDRPKSETQYF. CDR3 coding DNA: TGTGCCTGGAGACCTAAGGACAGGCCCAAATCAGAGACCCAGTACTTC.

CDR3 bases: TGTGCCACCAGCTTCCAAGACAGGGCTGAGCAGTTCTTC. Translated: CATSFQDRAEQFF. The rearrangement joins TRBV15 to TRBJ2-1, with TRBD1 matching over 7 bases. The trim removed 5 bases at V and 9 bases at J, leaving 7 bases unmatched. This CDR3 region has 13 residues. Germline CDR1 reads LNHNV; CDR2 reads YYDKDF (reference sequence). The full variable domain, in which reference TRBV15 and TRBJ2-1 provide the parts outside the CDR3, is DAMVIQNPRYQVTQFGKPVTLSCSQTLNHNVMYWYQQKSSQAPKLLFHYYDKDFNNEADTPDNFQSRRPNTSFCFLDIRSPGLGDTAMYLCATSFQDRAEQFFGPGTRLTVL.

A single count supports this clone. This sequence joins TRBV5-1 and TRBJ1-1; D not resolved. The CDR3 runs to 15 residues. Germline V lookup: CDR1 SGHRS, CDR2 YFSETQ. V was pared by 4 bases and J by 4 bases, with 17 bases between. CDR3 sequence (DNA): TGCGCCAGCAGCCGTTTGGGCCGGGGAACCACTGAAGCTTTCTTT. Its protein product is CASSRLGRGTTEAFF.

Only one count was recorded for this clone. The V call is TRBV27, the J call TRBJ2-7; TRBD1 matches at 7 bases. The CDR3 totals 13 residues. Germline-derived CDR1 and CDR2 are MNHEY and SMNVEV (reference sequence). The V segment lost 2 bases and the J segment 3 bases; nucleotides outside the gene matches: 1. CDR3 protein: CASSLNRGYEQYF. For the CDR3, the DNA is TGTGCCAGCAGTTTAAACAGGGGCTACGAGCAGTACTTC.

This sequence joins TRBV7-2 and TRBJ1-6; no clear D gene. This CDR3 is built from 15 residues. Per germline, CDR1 SGHTA and CDR2 FQGNSA. V gave up 2 bases and J gave up 7 bases, with 12 bases separating them. The CDR3 DNA sequence: TGTGCCAGCAGCTTACCGATTAGAGGGAATTCACCCCTCCACTTT. Residues: CASSLPIRGNSPLHF.

V usage is TRBV27 and J usage is TRBJ1-6; possible D gene TRBD1, 5 bases. Looked up from germline, CDR1 is MNHEY and CDR2 is SMNVEV (reference sequence). This CDR3 has 15 amino acids. Trimming stripped 4 bases from V and 5 bases from J, with 12 bases between. The CDR3 DNA reads as TGTGCCAGCAGTTCCCCCCGGGGGAATAATTCACCCCTCCACTTT. As protein: CASSSPRGNNSPLHF.

The V call is TRBV11-3, the J call TRBJ1-1, with D tentatively TRBD1 (6 bases). The CDR3 length is 11 residues. V lost 7 bases to trimming and J lost 4 bases, with 7 bases between them. CDR1 is SGHNT and CDR2 is YENEEA in the germline V gene. The chain's CDR3 is CASMGATEAFF. For the CDR3, the DNA is TGTGCCAGCATGGGGGCCACTGAAGCTTTCTTT.

With respect to this clone: Other DNA sequences in the same sample also yield this CDR3. V and J are TRBV6-5 and TRBJ1-5; 10 bases fit TRBD1. V gave up 6 bases and J gave up 4 bases; unmatched junction bases: 3. The CDR3 consists of 14 residues. Germline V gene lookup returns CDR1 MNHEY and CDR2 SVGAGI. CDR3 nucleotide sequence: TGTGCCAGCAGCCCGGACAGGGGGAATCAGCCCCAGCATTTT. Translation gives CASSPDRGNQPQHF.

The chain has TRBV19 and TRBJ2-3, with 8 bases fitting TRBD2. CDR1 and CDR2 (germline): LNHDA, SQIVND (reference sequence). This CDR3 is 14 amino acids long. V was clipped by 6 bases and J by 1 base; unmatched bases: 3. CDR3 loop: CASRPAGGTDTQYF. The CDR3 DNA is TGTGCCAGTAGACCAGCGGGAGGCACAGATACGCAGTATTTT.

This sequence joins TRBV6-5 and TRBJ1-2; possibly TRBD1 for D (6 bases). From germline, CDR1 is MNHEY and CDR2 SVGAGI. Trimming removed 5 bases from V and 8 bases from J, with 15 bases in between. The CDR3 totals 13 residues. CDR3 nucleotides: TGTGCCAGCAGTCAGGGGACACCCTCCGGCTACACCTTC. Encoded protein: CASSQGTPSGYTF.

The chain combines TRBV6-4 with TRBJ1-1, with a weak D call TRBD1 (5 bases). CDR1 and CDR2 from the germline V gene are MRHNA and SNTAGT. CDR3 size: 14 residues. V was shortened by 4 bases and J by 4 bases, with 13 bases between the two germline ends. The CDR3 loop is CASSVRRRGTEAFF. In DNA form, the CDR3 reads TGTGCCAGCAGTGTCCGAAGGAGGGGCACTGAAGCTTTCTTT.

V is TRBV18 and J is TRBJ1-3; 7 positions agree with TRBD1. There are 15 residues in the CDR3. V gave up 2 bases and J gave up 3 bases; unmatched junction bases: 4. The germline V gene has CDR1 KGHSH and CDR2 LQKENI. CDR3 coding DNA: TGTGCCAGCTCACCAGGGACAGCCTATGGAAACACCATATATTTT. Translation: CASSPGTAYGNTIYF.

The rearrangement uses TRBV4-3 and TRBJ1-1; D might be TRBD1 (6 bases). Germline CDR1 LGHNA, CDR2 YSLEER. Trimming cost V 2 bases and J 5 bases, with 12 bases left between them. This CDR3 is built from 14 residues. The CDR3 DNA follows: TGCGCCAGCAGCCAAACAGGGTCGAGTACTGAAGCTTTCTTT. This sequence encodes CASSQTGSSTEAFF.

The V call is TRBV6-2 or TRBV6-3, the J call TRBJ1-1, with D possibly matching TRBD1 (5 bases). CDR1 and CDR2 (germline): MNHEY, SVGEGT. The ends were cut back, 2 bases at V and 7 bases at J, with 8 bases in the middle. The CDR3 covers 12 residues. The CDR3 DNA reads as TGTGCCAGCAGTTACGGAAGGGGTGAAGCTTTCTTT. Amino acid sequence: CASSYGRGEAFF.

This sequence joins TRBV3-1 (or the pseudogene TRBV3-2) and TRBJ2-5, with 7 nucleotides matching TRBD1. Per germline, CDR1 LGHDT and CDR2 YNNKEL (reference sequence). Trimming cost V 0 bases and J 4 bases; bases outside gene matches: 8. This CDR3 spans 16 amino acids. CDR3 in amino acids: CASSQEGGKGAETQYF. In DNA form, the CDR3 reads TGTGCCAGCAGCCAAGAAGGCGGTAAGGGGGCAGAGACCCAGTACTTC.

J is TRBJ1-2 and V is TRBV28, with 10 bases lining up with TRBD1. This CDR3 spans 13 amino acids. After removal of 6 bases from V and 7 bases from J, the junction contained 5 bases not matched to a gene. Looked up from germline, CDR1 is MDHEN and CDR2 is SYDVKM. The CDR3 nucleotides read TGTGCCAGCAGACCGACAGGGGGCTCTGGCTACACCTTC. This sequence encodes CASRPTGGSGYTF.

This clone occurred once. The chain couples TRBV30 to TRBJ1-6; 7 bases fit TRBD1. V lost 0 bases and J lost 7; bases outside the gene matches: 6. This CDR3 has 15 residues. Germline V gives CDR1 GTSNPN, CDR2 SVGIG (reference sequence). CDR3 bases: TGTGCCTGGAGTGTCGGATTACAGGGGAATTCACCCCTCCACTTT. Its translation is CAWSVGLQGNSPLHF.

In this sample, this clone turned up once. The V call is TRBV6-5, the J call TRBJ1-5; D is unclear. CDR1 is MNHEY, CDR2 SVGAGI, per germline. Trimming removed 7 bases at V and 4 bases at J, with 14 bases between. This CDR3 is built from 14 residues. The CDR3 DNA follows: TGTGCCAGCAAACCTCGGGGAGTAAATCAGCCCCAGCATTTT. Its translation: CASKPRGVNQPQHF.

The rearrangement uses TRBV6-1 and TRBJ2-3; the D is unclear. This CDR3 comprises 16 residues. The ends were cut back, 2 bases at V and 2 bases at J, with 14 bases in the middle. Germline-derived CDR1 and CDR2 are MNHNS and SASEGT. The CDR3 sequence is CASSELRSMNTDTQYF. CDR3 nucleotide sequence: TGTGCCAGCAGTGAATTAAGGAGTATGAACACAGATACGCAGTATTTT.

The chain combines TRBV7-3 with TRBJ1-1; D is ambiguous. The CDR3 length is 14 residues. V gave up 0 bases and J gave up 0 bases, with 5 bases separating them. CDR1 SGHTA and CDR2 FQGTGA come from the germline V gene. CDR3 in DNA: TGTGCCAGCAGCTTAACGGGCCTGAACACTGAAGCTTTCTTT. Residues: CASSLTGLNTEAFF.

V usage is TRBV3-1 (or the pseudogene TRBV3-2) and J usage is TRBJ2-1, with D possibly being TRBD2 (6 bases). The V and J ends lost 0 bases and 9 bases respectively, with 9 bases between them. From germline, CDR1 is LGHDT and CDR2 YNNKEL (reference sequence). The CDR3 sequence is 13 residues long. CDR3 amino acids: CASSQDPSAEQFF. For the CDR3, the DNA is TGTGCCAGCAGCCAAGACCCTAGCGCTGAGCAGTTCTTC.

This chain joins TRBV7-9 and TRBJ2-3, with D tentatively TRBD2 (5 bases). Germline V gene data show CDR1 as SEHNR and CDR2 as FQNEAQ (reference sequence). The V end was cut by 7 bases, the J end by 4 bases, with 18 bases between. The CDR3 has 15 residues. Here the CDR3 reads CASTTGFLSADTQYF. DNA of the CDR3: TGTGCCAGCACCACGGGGTTTTTGAGCGCAGATACGCAGTATTTT.

V gene TRBV9 combines with J gene TRBJ2-3, with D unresolved. The length of the CDR3 is 11 residues. V was clipped by 2 bases and J by 5 bases, with 3 bases between them. CDR1 is SGDLS, CDR2 YYNGEE, per germline. Written as DNA, the CDR3 is TGTGCCAGCAGCGTGAGAGATACGCAGTATTTT. It encodes CASSVRDTQYF. The full variable domain, its missing parts supplied by reference TRBV9 and TRBJ2-3, is DSGVTQTPKHLITATGQRVTLRCSPRSGDLSVYWYQQSLDQGLQFLIQYYNGEERAKGNILERFSAQQFPDLHSELNLSSLELGDSALYFCASSVRDTQYFGPGTRLTVL.

V and J are TRBV6-5 and TRBJ1-1; TRBD1 agrees at 10 bases. CDR1 is MNHEY, CDR2 SVGAGI, per germline. The CDR3 has 16 residues. V was pared by 2 bases and J by 10 bases, with 13 bases of the junction left unmatched. For the CDR3, the DNA is TGTGCCAGCAGTTACGACGGAGGACAGGGGGAGATGCGAGCTTTCTTT. Residues: CASSYDGGQGEMRAFF.

The rearrangement joins TRBV4-3 to TRBJ2-2; D possibly corresponds to TRBD2 (6 bases). CDR1 and CDR2 (germline): LGHNA, YSLEER. The V end lost 0 bases, the J end lost 2 bases, and 13 bases lay between the germline ends. The CDR3 has 17 amino acids. Written as DNA, the CDR3 is TGCGCCAGCAGCCAAGAGTTACGGGGGTTAAACACCGGGGAGCTGTTTTTT. Translating gives CASSQELRGLNTGELFF.